These 17 T cell receptor beta chains were sequenced from one sample in a study of blood T cell repertoires in COVID-19. The table came from immunoSEQ multiplex PCR; TCRdb's copy has only in-frame clones and leaves some out. Here the sample spans 300,000 to 450,000 clones, about 90% being singletons. The sequencing input was PBMCs or T cells enriched from blood (not recorded which). Every receptor here comes from a woman aged 25 to 39 who had been exposed to COVID-19.

The J gene is TRBJ1-4, the V gene TRBV10-3; 8 bases are shared with TRBD1. J gave up 3 bases and V 10 bases, and 4 bases lay outside the gene matches. Germline V gene data show CDR1 as ENHRY and CDR2 as SYGVKD. This CDR3 is built from 13 residues. The chain's CDR3 is CATRGQANEKLFF. CDR3 DNA sequence: TGTGCCACTAGGGGACAGGCTAATGAAAAACTGTTTTTT.

The rearrangement links TRBV9 to TRBJ2-3; TRBD2 is a possible D gene (6 bases). The CDR3 covers 16 residues. CDR1 and CDR2 (germline): SGDLS, YYNGEE. V was cut by 3 bases and J by 3 bases, with 17 bases left in between. CDR3 loop: CASSAALRAGTDTQYF. DNA of the CDR3: TGTGCCAGCAGCGCCGCCCTGAGGGCGGGGACAGATACGCAGTATTTT.

The chain combines TRBV2 with TRBJ1-1, with 10 bases aligning to TRBD1. The CDR3 length is 14 residues. From germline, CDR1 is SNHLY and CDR2 FYNNEI. The J segment lost 1 base and the V segment lost 9 bases, leaving 5 bases of the junction unmatched. CDR3 in DNA: TGTGCCAGGGGGGACAGGGGAAAGAACACTGAAGCTTTCTTT. Its protein is CARGDRGKNTEAFF.

The rearrangement links TRBV28 to TRBJ1-2, with D possibly TRBD1 on 6 matching bases. Germline values: CDR1 MDHEN, CDR2 SYDVKM. Trimming removed 3 bases at V and 3 bases at J, with 20 bases between. The CDR3 covers 17 residues. The CDR3 loop reads CASSLGVRQGSYYGYTF. The CDR3 DNA is TGTGCCAGCAGTTTGGGGGTTCGGCAGGGGTCCTACTATGGCTACACCTTC.

The V and J genes are TRBV7-9 and TRBJ1-2, with no clear D. Germline lookup yields CDR1 SEHNR and CDR2 FQNEAQ (reference sequence). The CDR3 loop spans 11 amino acids. V lost 5 bases, J lost 7 bases, and 8 bases lay in between. This chain's CDR3 is CASSVGAGYTF. In DNA, the CDR3 is TGTGCCAGCAGCGTAGGCGCTGGCTACACCTTC. Based on the CDR3 plus reference TRBV7-9 and TRBJ1-2, the full variable domain is DTGVSQNPRHKITKRGQNVTFRCDPISEHNRLYWYRQTLGQGPEFLTYFQNEAQLEKSRLLSDRFSAERPKGSFSTLEIQRTEQGDSAMYLCASSVGAGYTFGSGTRLTVV.

V is TRBV28 and J is TRBJ1-2; a weak D match, TRBD1 (6 bases). The CDR3 has 17 residues. V was clipped by 3 bases and J by 2 bases, with 19 bases between them. Germline-derived CDR1 and CDR2 are MDHEN and SYDVKM. The CDR3 loop is CASSFGSLRGTNYGYTF. DNA for the CDR3: TGTGCCAGCAGTTTCGGCAGCCTCAGGGGAACAAACTATGGCTACACCTTC.

The CDR3 here is CASSGRGSYSYNEQFF. CDR3 bases: TGTGCCAGCTCCGGGCGCGGGAGCTACTCCTACAATGAGCAGTTCTTC. The chain employs TRBV11-3 and TRBJ2-1, with 7 bases identical to TRBD2. V was clipped by 8 bases and J by 0 bases; unmatched bases: 10. Germline values: CDR1 SGHNT, CDR2 YENEEA. This CDR3 has 16 amino acids.

The chain links TRBV28 to TRBJ1-1; D is perhaps TRBD1 (6 bases). The CDR3 is made up of 15 amino acids. The germline gives CDR1 MDHEN, CDR2 SYDVKM. The V and J ends lost 7 bases and 4 bases respectively, with 19 bases between them. This CDR3 is CASTLGRGAGTEAFF. CDR3 DNA: TGTGCCAGCACCTTGGGTCGGGGGGCGGGCACTGAAGCTTTCTTT.

CDR3 region: CASSPRTGQDLSGNTIYF. The CDR3 nucleotides are TGTGCCAGCAGTCCGAGAACCGGACAGGACTTGTCTGGAAACACCATATATTTT. The rearrangement uses TRBV7-9 and TRBJ1-3, with 7 bases identical to TRBD1. This CDR3 has 18 amino acids. Germline V gene data show CDR1 as SEHNR and CDR2 as FQNEAQ (reference sequence). Trimming removed 6 bases from V and 1 base from J; junction bases left unmatched: 15.

This clone was counted between two and nine times. The chain employs TRBV28 and TRBJ2-7; a possible D gene is TRBD1 (5 bases). This CDR3 is built from 15 residues. V was clipped by 6 bases and J by 0 bases, with 15 bases between them. Germline-derived CDR1 and CDR2 are MDHEN and SYDVKM. CDR3 coding DNA: TGTGCCAGCAGCCCTCACAGGTTGAGCTCCTACGAGCAGTACTTC. Translating gives CASSPHRLSSYEQYF. The whole variable domain, filled in from reference TRBV28 and TRBJ2-7, reads DVKVTQSSRYLVKRTGEKVFLECVQDMDHENMFWYRQDPGLGLRLIYFSYDVKMKEKGDIPEGYSVSREKKERFSLILESASTNQTSMYLCASSPHRLSSYEQYFGPGTRLTVT.

This chain uses TRBV5-1 with TRBJ1-4; TRBD1 matches at 7 bases. The CDR3 consists of 13 residues. The trim removed 4 bases at V and 5 bases at J, leaving 2 bases unmatched. Germline V gene sequence: CDR1 SGHRS, CDR2 YFSETQ. For the CDR3, the DNA is TGCGCCAGCAGCCGGGACAGAAATGAAAAACTGTTTTTT. It encodes CASSRDRNEKLFF.

This clone is a singleton in its sample. V gene TRBV7-9 combines with J gene TRBJ1-3, with D perhaps matching TRBD1 (5 bases). The CDR3 spans 16 residues. The germline gives CDR1 SEHNR, CDR2 FQNEAQ (reference sequence). V lost 4 bases and J 0 bases, leaving 13 bases between the germline ends. This chain's CDR3 is CASSYPDRSSGNTIYF. The CDR3 bases are TGTGCCAGCAGCTACCCAGACAGAAGCTCTGGAAACACCATATATTTT.

The chain is built from TRBV7-3 and TRBJ1-1; 11 nucleotides line up with TRBD1. Germline values: CDR1 SGHTA, CDR2 FQGTGA. J lost 1 base, V lost 5 bases, and 12 bases had no gene match. The CDR3 length is 18 residues. The CDR3 loop reads CASSQIWDRGSKNTEAFF. DNA of the CDR3: TGTGCCAGCAGCCAAATCTGGGACAGGGGGTCTAAGAACACTGAAGCTTTCTTT.

The chain combines TRBV4-2 with TRBJ1-4; TRBD1 matches at 9 bases. The junction had 9 bases not matched to a gene; V was cut back by 4 bases and J by 6 bases. The CDR3 extends over 16 amino acids. Germline CDR1 reads LGHNA; CDR2 reads YNFKEQ. CDR3 loop: CASSLSGTGSDEKLFF. In DNA form, the CDR3 reads TGTGCCAGCAGCCTCAGCGGGACAGGGTCGGATGAAAAACTGTTTTTT.

This clone was seen a few times. The chain couples TRBV4-1 to TRBJ2-1, with 12 bases aligning to TRBD2. CDR1 MGHRA and CDR2 YSYEKL come from the germline V gene. Trimming at V came to 1 base and at J to 5 bases, leaving 12 bases not matched to a gene. This CDR3 is built from 19 residues. CDR3 sequence: CASSQGGLAGGPENNEQFF. In DNA, the CDR3 is TGCGCCAGCAGCCAAGGTGGTCTAGCGGGAGGGCCAGAAAACAATGAGCAGTTCTTC.

The CDR3 region is CASGLEIARTGRGGYTF. Here the CDR3 DNA reads TGTGCCAGCGGCCTAGAGATCGCTCGGACAGGGAGGGGTGGCTACACCTTC. V usage is TRBV11-2 and J usage is TRBJ1-2; 8 nucleotides agree with TRBD1. The CDR3 has 17 amino acids. Germline CDR1 is SGHAT and CDR2 is FQNNGV. V lost 8 bases to trimming and J lost 7 bases; unmatched junction nucleotides: 21. Looking up the rest from reference TRBV11-2 and TRBJ1-2 gives the full variable domain: EAGVAQSPRYKIIEKRQSVAFWCNPISGHATLYWYQQILGQGPKLLIQFQNNGVVDDSQLPKDRFSAERLKGVDSTLKIQPAKLEDSAVYLCASGLEIARTGRGGYTFGSGTRLTVV.

The CDR3: CASSLGQGATNEKLFF. The CDR3 DNA reads TGTGCCAGCAGCTTGGGACAGGGGGCAACTAATGAAAAACTGTTTTTT. The chain is built from TRBV11-2 and TRBJ1-4; TRBD1 agrees at 11 bases. The CDR3 has 16 amino acids. The germline V gene has CDR1 SGHAT and CDR2 FQNNGV. J was trimmed by 0 bases and V by 3 bases; bases with no gene match: 0.